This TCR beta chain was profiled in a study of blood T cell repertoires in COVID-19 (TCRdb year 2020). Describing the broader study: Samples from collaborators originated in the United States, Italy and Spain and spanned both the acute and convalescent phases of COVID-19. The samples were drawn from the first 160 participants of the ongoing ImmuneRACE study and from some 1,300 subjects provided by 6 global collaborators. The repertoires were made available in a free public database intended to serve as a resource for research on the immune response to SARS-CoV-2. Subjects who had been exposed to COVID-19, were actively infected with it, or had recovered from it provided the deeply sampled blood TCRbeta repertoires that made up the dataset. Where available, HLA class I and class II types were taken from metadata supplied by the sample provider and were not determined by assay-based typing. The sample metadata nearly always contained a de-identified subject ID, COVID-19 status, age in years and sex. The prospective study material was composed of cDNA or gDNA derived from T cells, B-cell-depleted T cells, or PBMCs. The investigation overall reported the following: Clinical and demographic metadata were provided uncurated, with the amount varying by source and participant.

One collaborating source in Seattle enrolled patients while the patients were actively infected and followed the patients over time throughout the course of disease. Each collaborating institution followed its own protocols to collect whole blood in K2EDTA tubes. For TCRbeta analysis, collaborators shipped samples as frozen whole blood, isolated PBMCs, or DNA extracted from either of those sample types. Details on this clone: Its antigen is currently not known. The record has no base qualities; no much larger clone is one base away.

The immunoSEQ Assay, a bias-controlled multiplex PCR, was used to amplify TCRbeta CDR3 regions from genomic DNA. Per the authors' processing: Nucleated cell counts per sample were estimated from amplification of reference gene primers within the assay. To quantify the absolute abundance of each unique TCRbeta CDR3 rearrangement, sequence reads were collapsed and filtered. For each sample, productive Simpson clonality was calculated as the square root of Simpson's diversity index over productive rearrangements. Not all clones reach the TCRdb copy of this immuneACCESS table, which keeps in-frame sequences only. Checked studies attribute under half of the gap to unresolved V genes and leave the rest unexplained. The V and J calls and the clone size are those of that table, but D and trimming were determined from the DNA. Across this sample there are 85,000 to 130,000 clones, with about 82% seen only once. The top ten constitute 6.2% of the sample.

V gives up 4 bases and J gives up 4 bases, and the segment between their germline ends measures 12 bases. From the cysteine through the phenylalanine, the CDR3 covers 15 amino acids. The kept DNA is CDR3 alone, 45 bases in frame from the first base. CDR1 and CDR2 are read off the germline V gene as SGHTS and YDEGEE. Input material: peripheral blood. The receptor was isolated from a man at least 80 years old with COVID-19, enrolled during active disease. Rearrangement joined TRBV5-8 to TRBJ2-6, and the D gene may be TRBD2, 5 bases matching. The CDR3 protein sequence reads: CASSPGEAGANVLTF. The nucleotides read TGTGCCAGCAGCCCCGGGGAAGCCGGGGCCAACGTCCTGACTTTC.